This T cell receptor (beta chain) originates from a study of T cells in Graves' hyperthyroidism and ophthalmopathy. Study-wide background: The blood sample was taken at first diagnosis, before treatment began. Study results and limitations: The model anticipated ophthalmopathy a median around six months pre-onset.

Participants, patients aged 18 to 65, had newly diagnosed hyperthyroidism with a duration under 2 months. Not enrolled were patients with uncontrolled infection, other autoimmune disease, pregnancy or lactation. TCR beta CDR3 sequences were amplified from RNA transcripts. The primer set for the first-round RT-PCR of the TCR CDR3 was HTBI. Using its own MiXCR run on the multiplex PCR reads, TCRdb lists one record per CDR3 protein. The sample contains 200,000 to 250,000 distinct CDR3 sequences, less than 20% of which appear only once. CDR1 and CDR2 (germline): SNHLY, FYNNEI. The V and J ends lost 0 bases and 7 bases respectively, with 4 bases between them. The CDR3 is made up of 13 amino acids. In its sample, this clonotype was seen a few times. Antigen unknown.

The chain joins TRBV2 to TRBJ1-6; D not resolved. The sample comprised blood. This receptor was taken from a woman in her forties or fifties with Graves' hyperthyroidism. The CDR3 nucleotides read TGTGCCAGCAGTGAAGCGCTGAATTCACCCCTCCACTTT. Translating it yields CASSEALNSPLHF.